This TCR beta chain was profiled in a study of blood T cell repertoires in COVID-19. At the level of the study: The United States, Italy and Spain provided the acute and convalescent COVID-19 samples. The cDNA or gDNA used as material had been derived from T cells, B-cell-depleted T cells, or PBMCs.

The study drew participants aged about 18 to 89 years from some 24 US areas. The CDR3 runs to 14 residues. Germline V gives CDR1 SGHTA, CDR2 FQGNSA. Trimming cost V 0 bases and J 0 bases, with 5 bases left between them. Per the original data handling: How many nucleated cells were present was estimated from reference gene primer amplification. The protocol was immunoSEQ multiplex PCR, while the TCRdb copy is restricted to in-frame clones and leaves out a portion. For V, J and clone size, that table is used; D and trimming come from the DNA. The table records about 250,000 clones, about 88% of them present only once.

The receptor was derived from a woman in her forties or fifties who had recovered from COVID-19. V usage is TRBV7-2 and J usage is TRBJ2-5, with D unresolved. The material sequenced was PBMCs or T cells enriched from blood (not recorded which). The CDR3 spells CASSLAGYQETQYF. CDR3 coding DNA: TGTGCCAGCAGCTTAGCGGGCTACCAAGAGACCCAGTACTTC.